The 8 T cell receptor beta chains listed next were all sequenced from one sample in a study of T cells in Graves' hyperthyroidism and ophthalmopathy. TCR beta CDR3 regions were amplified from RNA. HTBI primers were used for first-round RT-PCR of the TCR CDR3. A single record per CDR3 protein comes from TCRdb applying MiXCR to the multiplex PCR reads. The sample includes 400,000 to 600,000 distinct CDR3 sequences, around 15% of them seen just once. The sequenced sample consisted of blood. The receptors were gathered from a woman aged 30 to 39 with Graves' ophthalmopathy.

This clonotype appeared many times. The rearrangement joins TRBV14 to TRBJ2-1; no definite D call. Germline V gene lookup returns CDR1 SGHDN and CDR2 FVKESK. Trimming took 0 bases from V and 1 from J, leaving 7 bases between them. This CDR3 region has 15 residues. The CDR3 DNA follows: TGTGCCAGCAGCCAAGATAGGGTTTCCTACAATGAGCAGTTCTTC. It is translated as CASSQDRVSYNEQFF.

CDR3 region: CSAGDSGASQYF. CDR3 DNA sequence: TGCAGTGCCGGGGACAGTGGAGCGTCCCAGTACTTC. The rearrangement uses TRBV20-1 and TRBJ2-5; 7 bases are a match to TRBD1. Per germline, CDR1 DFQATT and CDR2 SNEGSKA (reference sequence). CDR3 length equals 12 residues. V was clipped by 6 bases and J by 9 bases; unmatched bases: 10.

In this sample, this clonotype turned up a few times. The chain uses TRBV27 and TRBJ1-2, with 9 bases fitting TRBD1. The CDR3 totals 14 residues. The germline V gene encodes CDR1 MNHEY and CDR2 SMNVEV (reference sequence). The V gene end was trimmed by 7 bases and the J gene end by 4 bases; junction bases not matched to a gene: 7. The CDR3 DNA sequence: TGTGCCAGCACCCTGACAGGGGGGATCTATGGCTACACCTTC. Protein sequence: CASTLTGGIYGYTF.

There are many counts of this clonotype. The gene calls are TRBV5-1 and TRBJ1-5; perhaps TRBD1 as D (6 bases). V was trimmed by 2 bases and J by 1 base, leaving 10 bases between them. This CDR3 is built from 15 residues. In germline, CDR1 is SGHRS, CDR2 YFSETQ. In DNA, the CDR3 is TGCGCCAGCAGCTTACAGGGTCGAAGCAATCAGCCCCAGCATTTT. This encodes CASSLQGRSNQPQHF.

This clonotype was counted only a few times. The rearrangement joins TRBV7-3 to TRBJ2-7, with D perhaps TRBD1 (6 bases). This CDR3 has 14 amino acids. The V gene's germline CDR1 is SGHTA and CDR2 FQGTGA. V shed 2 bases and J shed 6 bases, with 14 bases lying between them. For the CDR3, the DNA is TGTGCCAGCAGCTTAGCAGGGGCAGGGACCGAGCAGTACTTC. This codes for CASSLAGAGTEQYF.

The table lists this clonotype with a few counts. The rearrangement joins TRBV7-9 to TRBJ2-5; 15 bases are shared with TRBD2. The germline V gene has CDR1 SEHNR and CDR2 FQNEAQ (reference sequence). J was trimmed by 2 bases and V by 9 bases; bases with no gene match: 13. CDR3 length: 18 residues. The CDR3 coding sequence is TGTGCCAGTTCTCTTAAAGGGACTAGCGGGAGGATGCAAGAGACCCAGTACTTC. It codes for CASSLKGTSGRMQETQYF.

This clonotype was seen more than once but under ten times. This chain joins TRBV7-2 and TRBJ2-5; D remains ambiguous. Germline loops: CDR1 SGHTA, CDR2 FQGNSA. The CDR3 totals 12 residues. V was clipped by 2 bases and J by 5 bases, with 6 bases between them. The CDR3 sequence is CASSLYVETQYF. DNA of the CDR3: TGTGCCAGCAGCTTATATGTCGAGACCCAGTACTTC.

The chain is built from TRBV6-1 and TRBJ2-7; 7 bases agree with TRBD1. Per the germline V gene, CDR1 is MNHNS and CDR2 is SASEGT. This CDR3 is 17 amino acids long. V lost 6 bases and J lost 0; bases outside the gene matches: 14. This chain's CDR3 is CASRQSRDSRSSYEQYF. In DNA form, the CDR3 reads TGTGCCAGCAGACAATCCCGGGACAGCCGAAGCTCCTACGAGCAGTACTTC.